This is a list of T cell receptor beta chains from one sample in a study of cytomegalovirus exposure and HLA in healthy donors. TCRdb keeps only in-frame clones here, not all; method: immunoSEQ multiplex PCR. The data hold more than 140,000 clones, with roughly four fifths observed a single time. Source material: PBMCs. Every receptor here comes from a young man in good health and CMV-seropositive. The CDR3 runs from the conserved cysteine through the conserved F or W. D genes are given only for firm matches. Rows give clone size only sometimes, using once, few, many, or a class for an expanded clone.

>TRBV14|.|TRBJ2-7|few
TGTGCCAGCAGCCTTCTCCAGGGGTACGAGCAGTACTTC
CASSLLQGYEQYF
>TRBV5-6|.|TRBJ2-1|once
TGTGCCAGCAGCGGTAGAGGAGAGCAGTTCTTC
CASSGRGEQFF
>TRBV5-6|TRBD1|TRBJ1-2|once
TGTGCCAGCAGCGAGACCGGGACAGGGAGGCATGGCTACACCTTC
CASSETGTGRHGYTF
>TRBV5-4|TRBD2|TRBJ2-7|once
TGTGCCAGCAGCATATGGACTAGCGGGAGGCAAGCCTACGAGCAGTACTTC
CASSIWTSGRQAYEQYF
>TRBV6-1|TRBD1|TRBJ1-4|.
TGTGCCAGCATACTAGCGGGACAGCGTAATGAAAAACTGTTTTTT
CASILAGQRNEKLFF
>TRBV7-3|TRBD1|TRBJ2-2|.
TGTGCCAGCAGCATGAACAGGGGGGTAGGATTGACCGGGGAGCTGTTTTTT
CASSMNRGVGLTGELFF
>TRBV6-5|TRBD1|TRBJ1-1|.
TGTGCCAGCAGTTACTTTCAGGGGGCGACTGAAGCTTTCTTT
CASSYFQGATEAFF
>TRBV7-9|.|TRBJ2-1|.
TGTGCCAGCAGCTCCTATTTTTACAATGAGCAGTTCTTC
CASSSYFYNEQFF
>TRBV15|TRBD2|TRBJ2-3|.
TGTGCCACCAGCATCAGTATCGGCCTAGCGGGAGGTGCTAGCACAGATACGCAGTATTTT
CATSISIGLAGGASTDTQYF
>TRBV20-1|.|TRBJ2-7|.
TGCAGTGCGAGGAGTTACTACGAGCAGTACTTC
CSARSYYEQYF
>TRBV11-2|.|TRBJ2-2|.
TGTGCCTCCGGGGACACCGGGGAGCTGTTTTTT
CASGDTGELFF
>TRBV28|TRBD1|TRBJ2-7|few
TGTGCCAGCAGTTTAATGGACAGGAGCTACGAGCAGTACTTC
CASSLMDRSYEQYF
>TRBV6-1|.|TRBJ1-1|.
TGTGCCAGCGCAGGGGTTCGAGGAACTGAAGCTTTCTTT
CASAGVRGTEAFF
>TRBV7-6|.|TRBJ2-7|.
TGTGCCAGCAGCCCCACAGGGTCTCCCTACGAGCAGTACTTC
CASSPTGSPYEQYF
>TRBV4-1|TRBD1|TRBJ2-7|few
TGCGCCATCTTGGACAGGGTCGACGAGCAGTACTTC
CAILDRVDEQYF
>TRBV4-1|TRBD1|TRBJ2-1|.
TGCGCCAGCAGCCCGGACAGGGGGCGCTACAATGAGCAGTTCTTC
CASSPDRGRYNEQFF
>TRBV2|.|TRBJ2-3|.
TGTGCCAGCAGAGGGACAAGGGGCGGCACAGATACGCAGTATTTT
CASRGTRGGTDTQYF
>TRBV2|.|TRBJ2-4|.
TGTGCCAGCAGTGAAGTACAGGGCTACTTAGCCAAAAACATTCAGTACTTC
CASSEVQGYLAKNIQYF
>TRBV6-1|TRBD1|TRBJ2-1|once
TGTGCCAGCAGTGAGGAGACAGGGAACAATGAGCAGTTCTTC
CASSEETGNNEQFF
>TRBV15|.|TRBJ2-7|.
TGTGCCACCAGCAGAAACAGGGAGGGAGCTCTATACGAGCAGTACTTC
CATSRNREGALYEQYF
>TRBV4-1|.|TRBJ2-7|few
TGCGCCAGCAGCCAAGAGGACAGCGAGCAGTACTTC
CASSQEDSEQYF
>TRBV25-1|TRBD1|TRBJ1-2|once
TGTGCCAGCCTCCAGGGGGCGGGGGGCTACACCTTC
CASLQGAGGYTF
>TRBV30|.|TRBJ1-1|once
TGTGCCTGGAGTCAGTCAGGGGAAGGCCCGGCTTTCTTT
CAWSQSGEGPAFF
>TRBV6-6|TRBD1|TRBJ1-5|.
TGTGCCAGCAGTTCTTCACCGGGACAGGATAATCAGCCCCAGCATTTT
CASSSSPGQDNQPQHF
>TRBV11-2|.|TRBJ1-1|.
TGTGCCAGCAGCTTAGATTTCGGGGGATACGCTGAAGCTTTCTTT
CASSLDFGGYAEAFF
>TRBV5-5|.|TRBJ2-1|few
TGTGCCAGCAGCTTGACAGGCTACAATGAGCAGTTCTTC
CASSLTGYNEQFF
>TRBV7-9|TRBD1|TRBJ2-3|.
TGTGCCAGCAGCTCAAGACAGGGGCCCACAGATACGCAGTATTTT
CASSSRQGPTDTQYF
>TRBV7-9|TRBD1|TRBJ1-1|.
TGTGCCAGCAGCTTTAGGAATACACAGGGGGAAGCTTTCTTT
CASSFRNTQGEAFF
>TRBV5-4|.|TRBJ1-2|.
TGTGCCAGCAGCTTGGAGTCAGACTATGGCTACACCTTC
CASSLESDYGYTF
>TRBV6-5|TRBD1|TRBJ1-2|.
TGTGCCACCGGGGACAGACTTAACTATGGCTACACCTTC
CATGDRLNYGYTF
>TRBV5-6|TRBD1|TRBJ2-2|.
TGTGCCAGCAGCTTGGAAGGGACAGGGGGACCTGGGGAGCTGTTTTTT
CASSLEGTGGPGELFF
>TRBV7-3|TRBD1|TRBJ1-1|few
TGTGCCAGCAGCTCCCGGGACAGGGGGAACACTGAAGCTTTCTTT
CASSSRDRGNTEAFF
>TRBV6-1|.|TRBJ1-5|.
TGTGCCAGCAGTGAAAACAGGGCTAGCAATCAGCCCCAGCATTTT
CASSENRASNQPQHF
>TRBV6-1|TRBD1|TRBJ2-1|.
TGTGCCAGCAGTGAACCGGGACAGGGGAAAGATGAGCAGTTCTTC
CASSEPGQGKDEQFF
>TRBV2|TRBD2|TRBJ2-7|.
TGTGCCAGTGGATCCCGCGGGGGGGGCGGCGAGCAGTACTTC
CASGSRGGGGEQYF
>TRBV11-2|.|TRBJ2-7|.
TGTGCCAGCAGCGAGGGTCCTTACGAGCAGTACTTC
CASSEGPYEQYF
>TRBV5-1|TRBD2|TRBJ2-7|.
TGCGCCAGCGCGGTTATCGCGGGAGACTCCTACGAGCAGTACTTC
CASAVIAGDSYEQYF
>TRBV6-5|TRBD1|TRBJ1-2|.
TGTGCCAGCAGCCGGACAGGGTACGGCTACACCTTC
CASSRTGYGYTF
>TRBV7-9|TRBD1|TRBJ2-5|.
TGTGCCAGCAGCTTGGACAGGGCGGAGACCCAGTACTTC
CASSLDRAETQYF
>TRBV19|TRBD2|TRBJ2-1|.
TGTGCCAGTAGTATGGGACTAGCGGGGATCTCCTACAATGAGCAGTTCTTC
CASSMGLAGISYNEQFF
>TRBV9|TRBD2|TRBJ2-7|.
TGTGCCAGCAGCGTGGGGGGGACCAGCCACGAGCAGTACTTC
CASSVGGTSHEQYF
>TRBV4-2|.|TRBJ2-6|once
TGTGCCAGCAGCCAAGATCTAGGCTTCTCTGGGGCCAACGTCCTGACTTTC
CASSQDLGFSGANVLTF
>TRBV12-2|.|TRBJ2-7|.
TGTGCAAGTCGCCCCTCAGGGACAACCTACGAGCAGTACTTC
CASRPSGTTYEQYF
>TRBV7-9|TRBD2|TRBJ2-1|.
TGTGCCAGCAGCTTAGTCCTAGCGGGCAACAATGAGCAGTTCTTC
CASSLVLAGNNEQFF
>TRBV1|.|TRBJ1-5|once
TGCACCAGCAGGCCAAGAATCAGGGATCGAATCAATCAGCCCCAGCATTTT
CTSRPRIRDRINQPQHF
>TRBV25-1|TRBD1|TRBJ1-1|.
TGTGCCAGCAGGCGACGGACCGGGACAGACGAAGCTTTCTTT
CASRRRTGTDEAFF
>TRBV6-5|.|TRBJ1-1|few
TGTGCCACCGCGGACAGCATGAACACTGAAGCTTTCTTT
CATADSMNTEAFF
>TRBV19|.|TRBJ2-7|.
TGTGCCAGTAGTATCACAGGGTTAGACTCCTACGAGCAGTACTTC
CASSITGLDSYEQYF
>TRBV10-1|.|TRBJ2-7|.
TGCGCCAGCAGTGATGGACGCAGGGGCTCCTACGAGCAGTACTTC
CASSDGRRGSYEQYF